This TCR beta chain was found in a study of CD8 T cells in ankylosing spondylitis. Scientists made TCR beta libraries using quantitative 5'-RACE with molecular barcodes. MiXCR was run by TCRdb on the 5' RACE reads, yielding one entry per CDR3 protein. Of fewer than 450,000 distinct CDR3 sequences listed, 15% to 20% were seen once; the top ten hold under 1.2%. Study-level findings and limits: Characteristic of ankylosing spondylitis blood, it appeared, was a TCR beta motif comprising several highly homologous variants. Reportedly, disease-linked clones are significantly enriched in ankylosing spondylitis patients' matched synovial fluid.

Trimming removed 3 bases from V and 0 bases from J, with 19 bases in between. The CDR3 contains 18 residues. CDR1 and CDR2 (germline): LGHNA, YSLEER. This clonotype has only a few counts. Its antigen is not identified. The sample taken for sequencing was blood, either unsorted or a sorted T cell fraction (not recorded which). The TCR was taken from a male donor with ankylosing spondylitis. The gene calls are TRBV4-3 and TRBJ2-3; D not resolved. DNA for the CDR3: TGCGCCAGCAGCCACAGACCCACTTGGGATACTAGCACAGATACGCAGTATTTT. Encoded protein: CASSHRPTWDTSTDTQYF.